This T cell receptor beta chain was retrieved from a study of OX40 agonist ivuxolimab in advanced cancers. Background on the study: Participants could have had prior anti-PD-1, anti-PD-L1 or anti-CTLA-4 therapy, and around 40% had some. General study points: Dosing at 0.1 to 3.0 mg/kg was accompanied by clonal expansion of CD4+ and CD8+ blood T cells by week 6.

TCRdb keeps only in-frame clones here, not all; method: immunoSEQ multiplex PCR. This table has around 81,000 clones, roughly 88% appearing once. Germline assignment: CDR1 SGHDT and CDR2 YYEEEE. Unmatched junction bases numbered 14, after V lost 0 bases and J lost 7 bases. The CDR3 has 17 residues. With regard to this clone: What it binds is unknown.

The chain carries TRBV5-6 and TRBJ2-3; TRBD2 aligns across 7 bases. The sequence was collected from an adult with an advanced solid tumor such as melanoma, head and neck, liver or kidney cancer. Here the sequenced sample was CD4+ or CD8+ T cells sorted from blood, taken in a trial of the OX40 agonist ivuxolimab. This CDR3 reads CASSLVASGNVRNTQYF. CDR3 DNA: TGTGCCAGCAGCTTGGTGGCTAGCGGAAATGTCCGTAATACGCAGTATTTT.